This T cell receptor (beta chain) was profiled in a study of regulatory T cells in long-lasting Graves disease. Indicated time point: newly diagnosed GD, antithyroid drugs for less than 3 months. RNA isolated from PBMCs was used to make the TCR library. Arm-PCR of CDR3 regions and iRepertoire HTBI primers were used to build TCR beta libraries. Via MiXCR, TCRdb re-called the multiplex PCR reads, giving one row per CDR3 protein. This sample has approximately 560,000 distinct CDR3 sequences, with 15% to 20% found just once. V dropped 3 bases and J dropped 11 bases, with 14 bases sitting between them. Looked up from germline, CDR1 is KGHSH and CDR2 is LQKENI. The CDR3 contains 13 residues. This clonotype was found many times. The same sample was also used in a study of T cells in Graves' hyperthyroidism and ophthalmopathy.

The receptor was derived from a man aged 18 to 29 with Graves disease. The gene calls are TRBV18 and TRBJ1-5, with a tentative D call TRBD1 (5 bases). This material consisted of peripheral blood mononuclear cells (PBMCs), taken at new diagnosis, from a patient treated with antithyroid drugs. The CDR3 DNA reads TGTGCCAGCTCACCTCCGGGGGGGAAGGCCCAGCATTTT. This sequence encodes CASSPPGGKAQHF. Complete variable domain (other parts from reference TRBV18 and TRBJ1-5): NAGVMQNPRHLVRRRGQEARLRCSPMKGHSHVYWYRQLPEEGLKFMVYLQKENIIDESGMPKERFSAEFPKEGPSILRIQQVVRGDSAAYFCASSPPGGKAQHFGDGTRLSIL.